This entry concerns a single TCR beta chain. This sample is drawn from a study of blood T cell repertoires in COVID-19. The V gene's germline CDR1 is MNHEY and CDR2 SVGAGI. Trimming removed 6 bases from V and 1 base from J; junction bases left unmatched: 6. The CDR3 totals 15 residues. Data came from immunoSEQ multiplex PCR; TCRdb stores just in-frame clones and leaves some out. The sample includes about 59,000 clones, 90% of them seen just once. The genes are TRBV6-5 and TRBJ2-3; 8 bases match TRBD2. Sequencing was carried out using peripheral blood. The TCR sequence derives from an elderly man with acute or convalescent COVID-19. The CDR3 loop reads CASRLGGAGTDTQYF. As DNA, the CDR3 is TGTGCCAGCAGACTCGGGGGGGCCGGCACAGATACGCAGTATTTT.